The present T cell receptor beta chain was sequenced within a study of blood T cell repertoires in COVID-19. The wider study: Sources were T cells, B-cell-depleted T cells, or PBMCs; the material itself was cDNA or gDNA.

Germline loops: CDR1 LGHDT, CDR2 YNNKEL (reference sequence). The CDR3 has 14 residues. Between the trimmed V and J ends, which lost 0 bases and 3 bases, there was a span of 6 bases. As handled by the study authors: Amplification of reference gene primers was used by the study to estimate nucleated cell counts. The table came from immunoSEQ multiplex PCR; TCRdb's copy has only in-frame clones and leaves some out. V and J calls plus clone size are reproduced from that table; the DNA served to infer D and trimming. The table records approximately 670,000 clones, around 90% of them present only once. The chain has TRBV3-1 (or the pseudogene TRBV3-2) and TRBJ1-5; D gene uncertain. The sequenced material came from peripheral blood. The TCR originated in a young woman with acute or convalescent COVID-19. This chain's CDR3 is CASSQDLVNQPQHF. The CDR3, as DNA: TGTGCCAGCAGCCAAGATCTCGTCAATCAGCCCCAGCATTTT.